Presented here are 11 T cell receptor beta chains from one specimen sequenced in a study of shared clonotypes between healthy human individuals. Data came from immunoSEQ multiplex PCR; TCRdb stores just in-frame clones and leaves some out. The sample yields some 700,000 clones, about 90% seen once. The sample taken for sequencing was memory CD8+ T cells from PBMCs. Noted subset: CD45RO+ cells pooled with CCR7-negative TemRA cells. Receptors were obtained from a man aged 18-30 years in good health. Some clones in this sample may be carry-over from other donors' samples.

As DNA, the CDR3 is TGTGCCAGCAGCTTAATGGCTGGGGGTGATACGCAGTATTTT. As protein: CASSLMAGGDTQYF. The chain combines TRBV7-3 with TRBJ2-3; D tentatively reads TRBD1 or TRBD2 (5 bases each). This CDR3 has 14 amino acids. Germline CDR1 and CDR2: SGHTA and FQGTGA. The V end lost 1 base, the J end lost 6 bases, and 11 bases lay between the germline ends.

The rearrangement links TRBV16 to TRBJ2-3; D perhaps matches TRBD2 (7 bases). Germline CDR1 and CDR2: KGHSY and FQNENV. The CDR3 contains 14 residues. Trimming removed 9 bases from V and 2 bases from J, with 15 bases in between. Written as DNA, the CDR3 is TGTGCCAGTGCTAGCGGACAGAACACAGATACGCAGTATTTT. It encodes CASASGQNTDTQYF.

This chain joins TRBV28 and TRBJ2-5, with 10 bases that match TRBD2. CDR1 MDHEN and CDR2 SYDVKM come from the germline V gene. V lost 2 bases and J lost 4; bases outside the gene matches: 10. The CDR3 loop spans 17 amino acids. The chain's CDR3 is CASSLQAGGFMAETQYF. The CDR3 DNA sequence: TGTGCCAGCAGTTTACAAGCGGGGGGGTTTATGGCAGAGACCCAGTACTTC.

The V gene is TRBV27, the J gene TRBJ1-5; D possibly corresponds to TRBD1 (6 bases). This CDR3 has 15 amino acids. From germline, CDR1 is MNHEY and CDR2 SMNVEV (reference sequence). V was cut by 4 bases and J by 6 bases, with 16 bases left in between. CDR3 DNA: TGTGCCAGCAGTTCCACGGGGGCGCAAGGTCAGCCCCAGCATTTT. Translation: CASSSTGAQGQPQHF.

This chain uses TRBV2 with TRBJ2-4, with no clear D. Germline-derived CDR1 and CDR2 are SNHLY and FYNNEI. This CDR3 region has 16 residues. V lost 3 bases and J 0 bases, leaving 12 bases between the germline ends. CDR3 sequence (DNA): TGTGCCAGCAGTGAGTGGCCAGAACTAGCCAAAAACATTCAGTACTTC. The encoded protein is CASSEWPELAKNIQYF.

V gene TRBV9 combines with J gene TRBJ2-7; a possible D gene is TRBD2 (5 bases). The germline V and J ends were trimmed by 3 bases and 6 bases, with 16 bases remaining between them. Germline V CDR1 and CDR2: SGDLS, YYNGEE. This CDR3 has 14 amino acids. The CDR3 is CASSALSGRGEQYF. CDR3 sequence (DNA): TGTGCCAGCAGCGCCCTCTCTGGACGGGGCGAGCAGTACTTC.

This rearrangement joins TRBV4-2 to TRBJ2-7, with 10 bases aligning to TRBD2. CDR1 and CDR2 from the germline V gene are LGHNA and YNFKEQ. This CDR3 has 15 residues. The trim removed 2 bases at V and 2 bases at J, leaving 3 bases unmatched. As DNA, the CDR3 is TGTGCCAGCAGCCAACTAACTAGCGGGACCTACGAGCAGTACTTC. Amino acids: CASSQLTSGTYEQYF.

V gene TRBV28 combines with J gene TRBJ1-2; no clear D. This CDR3 region has 13 residues. CDR1 and CDR2 from the germline V gene are MDHEN and SYDVKM. Trimming took 6 bases from V and 6 from J, leaving 14 bases between them. The CDR3 reads CASSQGGIHGYTF. CDR3 nucleotide sequence: TGTGCCAGCAGCCAAGGCGGTATCCATGGCTACACCTTC.

With regard to this clone: Other DNA sequences of this sample code for an identical CDR3. The chain couples TRBV28 to TRBJ1-1; D is undetermined. The CDR3 runs to 13 residues. Germline V gene sequence: CDR1 MDHEN, CDR2 SYDVKM. V was clipped by 1 base and J by 5 bases, with 8 bases between them. The CDR3 region is CASSLYSGTEAFF. The CDR3 DNA reads TGTGCCAGCAGTTTATATTCCGGAACTGAAGCTTTCTTT.

J is TRBJ2-5 and V is TRBV13; D is unclear. With 5 bases removed from V and 1 base from J, the gap between germline ends came to 14 bases. The V gene's germline CDR1 is PRHDT and CDR2 FYEKMQ (reference sequence). The CDR3 runs to 15 residues. The CDR3 nucleotides are TGTGCCAGCAGCCCCAAGAACGGCGGCCAAGAGACCCAGTACTTC. The encoded protein is CASSPKNGGQETQYF.

Points on this clone: This same CDR3 is encoded by further DNA sequences in the sample. This chain joins TRBV9 and TRBJ2-1; D is possibly TRBD2 (6 bases). CDR3 length equals 15 residues. The V gene's germline CDR1 is SGDLS and CDR2 YYNGEE. V was trimmed by 0 bases and J by 0 bases, leaving 7 bases between them. The CDR3 protein is CASSVVGGSYNEQFF. CDR3 nucleotides: TGTGCCAGCAGCGTAGTGGGGGGCTCCTACAATGAGCAGTTCTTC.